These 30 T cell receptor beta chains were sequenced from one sample in a study of blood T cell repertoires in COVID-19. The protocol was immunoSEQ multiplex PCR, while the TCRdb copy is restricted to in-frame clones and leaves out a portion. The sample contains fewer than 200,000 clones, more than 75% of which appear only once. The specimen sequenced was peripheral blood. The receptors here all came from a man aged 35-49 years with active or convalescent COVID-19.

The chain joins TRBV2 to TRBJ1-5; TRBD1 matches 8 bases. Trimming cost V 5 bases and J 7 bases; bases outside gene matches: 7. This CDR3 is 14 amino acids long. Germline CDR1 SNHLY, CDR2 FYNNEI. The CDR3 spells CASSQGQGSQPQHF. As DNA, the CDR3 is TGTGCCAGCAGTCAAGGACAGGGTTCCCAGCCCCAGCATTTT.

This clone occurred once. CDR3 DNA: TGTGCCTGGAGTGTACAGGGGAGCTATGGCTACACCTTC. The encoded protein is CAWSVQGSYGYTF. V usage is TRBV30 and J usage is TRBJ1-2; 7 bases match TRBD1. V lost 0 bases to trimming and J lost 4 bases; unmatched junction nucleotides: 2. The CDR3 covers 13 residues. Germline CDR1 GTSNPN, CDR2 SVGIG (reference sequence).

This rearrangement joins TRBV18 to TRBJ1-1, with a weak D call TRBD1 (5 bases). This CDR3 has 13 residues. Trimming took off 4 bases at V and 2 bases at J, with 8 bases between the two ends. Per germline, CDR1 KGHSH and CDR2 LQKENI. CDR3 protein: CASSRTGNTEAFF. CDR3 DNA sequence: TGTGCCAGCTCACGTACAGGAAACACTGAAGCTTTCTTT.

The chain has TRBV7-2 and TRBJ2-3; the D gene is possibly TRBD2 (7 bases). This CDR3 is 19 amino acids long. Trimming stripped 2 bases from V and 2 bases from J, with 23 bases between. Per germline, CDR1 SGHTA and CDR2 FQGNSA. The CDR3 DNA is TGTGCCAGCAGCTTAATGAGGGGGGGCCTCCCGATATACACAGATACGCAGTATTTT. It codes for CASSLMRGGLPIYTDTQYF.

The chain links TRBV6-5 to TRBJ1-5, with 7 bases aligning to TRBD1. Germline V CDR1 and CDR2: MNHEY, SVGAGI. This CDR3 is built from 13 residues. J lost 7 bases, V lost 6 bases, and 6 bases had no gene match. Here the CDR3 reads CASRYDRAQPQHF. The DNA of the CDR3 is TGTGCCAGCAGATACGACAGGGCACAGCCCCAGCATTTT.

This clone was counted only a few times. The chain combines TRBV14 with TRBJ1-2, with 10 bases that match TRBD1. Germline V gives CDR1 SGHDN, CDR2 FVKESK. V lost 5 bases to trimming and J lost 6 bases; unmatched junction nucleotides: 6. The CDR3 contains 14 residues. The CDR3 sequence is CASSSGQGGNGYTF. The CDR3 DNA reads TGTGCCAGCAGCTCCGGACAGGGGGGGAATGGCTACACCTTC. Filled out from reference TRBV14 and TRBJ1-2, the complete variable domain reads EAGVTQFPSHSVIEKGQTVTLRCDPISGHDNLYWYRRVMGKEIKFLLHFVKESKQDESGMPNNRFLAERTGGTYSTLKVQPAELEDSGVYFCASSSGQGGNGYTFGSGTRLTVV.

The rearrangement uses TRBV30 and TRBJ2-3, with D tentatively TRBD2 (6 bases). Germline V lookup: CDR1 GTSNPN, CDR2 SVGIG (reference sequence). Trimming shortened V by 0 bases and J by 1 base, and 14 bases separated the two germline ends. The CDR3 loop spans 16 amino acids. CDR3 amino acids: CAWSVGRISRTDTQYF. The DNA of the CDR3 is TGTGCCTGGAGTGTAGGGAGGATCTCGCGCACAGATACGCAGTATTTT.

The V call is TRBV5-4, the J call TRBJ2-3; a possible D gene is TRBD2 (5 bases). V lost 1 base and J 2 bases, leaving 8 bases between the germline ends. CDR3 length: 14 residues. Germline CDR1 is SGHNT and CDR2 is YYREEE (reference sequence). In nucleotides, the CDR3 is TGTGCCAGCAGCTTGAAAGCGGTCACAGATACGCAGTATTTT. Its protein product is CASSLKAVTDTQYF. Full variable domain (remainder filled in from reference TRBV5-4 and TRBJ2-3): ETGVTQSPTHLIKTRGQQVTLRCSSQSGHNTVSWYQQALGQGPQFIFQYYREEENGRGNFPPRFSGLQFPNYSSELNVNALELDDSALYLCASSLKAVTDTQYFGPGTRLTVL.

V gene TRBV19 combines with J gene TRBJ1-3, with D perhaps TRBD1 (6 bases). The V end was cut by 2 bases, the J end by 4 bases, with 12 bases between. This CDR3 region has 15 residues. The germline V gene encodes CDR1 LNHDA and CDR2 SQIVND (reference sequence). The CDR3, as DNA: TGTGCCAGTAGTATAACCGGGACAACCGGAAACACCATATATTTT. This translates into CASSITGTTGNTIYF. Full variable domain (missing parts from reference TRBV19 and TRBJ1-3): DGGITQSPKYLFRKEGQNVTLSCEQNLNHDAMYWYRQDPGQGLRLIYYSQIVNDFQKGDIAEGYSVSREKKESFPLTVTSAQKNPTAFYLCASSITGTTGNTIYFGEGSWLTVV.

This clone was recorded a few times. The J gene is TRBJ1-2, the V gene TRBV5-4; 8 nucleotides match TRBD1. V shed 4 bases, J shed 7 bases, and the junction held 9 bases outside the gene matches. Germline values: CDR1 SGHNT, CDR2 YYREEE (reference sequence). This CDR3 has 14 residues. CDR3 sequence reads: CASSVPDRVAGYTF. CDR3 nucleotide sequence: TGTGCCAGCAGCGTACCGGACAGGGTCGCTGGCTACACCTTC. Combining the CDR3 with reference TRBV5-4 and TRBJ1-2 gives the whole variable domain ETGVTQSPTHLIKTRGQQVTLRCSSQSGHNTVSWYQQALGQGPQFIFQYYREEENGRGNFPPRFSGLQFPNYSSELNVNALELDDSALYLCASSVPDRVAGYTFGSGTRLTVV.

J is TRBJ2-7 and V is TRBV18; the match to TRBD1 covers 9 bases. Germline CDR1 is KGHSH and CDR2 is LQKENI. The CDR3 length is 15 residues. V was pared by 4 bases and J by 2 bases, with 6 bases of the junction left unmatched. In DNA form, the CDR3 reads TGTGCCAGCTCACTGGACAGGGGACATCCCTACGAGCAGTACTTC. It translates to CASSLDRGHPYEQYF.

The chain uses TRBV19 and TRBJ1-5, with 10 positions matching TRBD1. The CDR3 length is 17 residues. Germline CDR1 LNHDA, CDR2 SQIVND (reference sequence). V lost 6 bases and J lost 0; bases outside the gene matches: 8. The CDR3 region has the DNA TGTGCCAGTAGATCCGGGACAGGGGAGTATAGCAATCAGCCCCAGCATTTT. Amino acid sequence: CASRSGTGEYSNQPQHF.

This sequence joins TRBV29-1 and TRBJ2-3, with TRBD1 matching over 10 bases. Germline V gives CDR1 SQVTM, CDR2 ANQGSEA. CDR3 length: 15 amino acids. With V trimmed by 4 bases and J by 6 bases, 10 bases remained unmatched. CDR3 DNA: TGCAGCGTTGGGGCCGACAGGGGGCGATGGGATACGCAGTATTTT. Its protein is CSVGADRGRWDTQYF.

This clone was seen a few times. The chain employs TRBV28 and TRBJ2-1; 7 positions agree with TRBD2. This CDR3 is 13 amino acids long. Trimming at V came to 10 bases and at J to 10 bases, leaving 13 bases not matched to a gene. Germline V gene data show CDR1 as MDHEN and CDR2 as SYDVKM. CDR3 in DNA: TGTGCCACCTCGGGGGAGGGCACAAGAGAGCAGTTCTTC. Its protein product is CATSGEGTREQFF.

The V gene is TRBV25-1, the J gene TRBJ2-3; D is perhaps TRBD2 (5 bases). V was clipped by 5 bases and J by 5 bases, with 11 bases between them. The CDR3 consists of 13 residues. Germline V gene data show CDR1 as MGHDK and CDR2 as SYGVNS. The CDR3 DNA sequence: TGTGCCAGCAGTCCCCACGAGGGAGATACGCAGTATTTT. It translates to CASSPHEGDTQYF.

The chain is built from TRBV18 and TRBJ1-4, with 7 bases that match TRBD1. The CDR3 is 15 amino acids. Germline-derived CDR1 and CDR2 are KGHSH and LQKENI. V lost 4 bases, J lost 3 bases, and 5 bases stayed unmatched. The CDR3 coding sequence is TGTGCCAGCTCACTTGGACAGGCCGCTAATGAAAAACTGTTTTTT. It encodes CASSLGQAANEKLFF.

CDR3 amino acids: CASSKKQNTEAFF. The CDR3 coding sequence is TGTGCCAGCAGCAAAAAACAGAACACTGAAGCTTTCTTT. The V call is TRBV13, the J call TRBJ1-1; no reliable D call. CDR1 PRHDT and CDR2 FYEKMQ come from the germline V gene (reference sequence). Trimming left V 5 bases short and J 1 base short, with 8 bases between. This CDR3 spans 13 amino acids.

The chain uses TRBV18 and TRBJ2-4, with 9 nucleotides matching TRBD1. V gave up 4 bases and J gave up 0 bases; unmatched junction bases: 1. This CDR3 has 15 residues. The V gene's germline CDR1 is KGHSH and CDR2 LQKENI. The CDR3 sequence is CASSRDRAAKNIQYF. Written as DNA, the CDR3 is TGTGCCAGCTCACGGGACAGGGCAGCCAAAAACATTCAGTACTTC.

This sequence joins TRBV5-1 and TRBJ2-6, with D unresolved. CDR1 is SGHRS, CDR2 YFSETQ, per germline. The V and J ends lost 1 base and 0 bases respectively, with 2 bases between them. This CDR3 is 14 amino acids long. This CDR3 reads CASSLRSGANVLTF. In nucleotides, the CDR3 is TGCGCCAGCAGCTTGCGCTCTGGGGCCAACGTCCTGACTTTC.

The J gene is TRBJ1-2, the V gene TRBV7-2, with D perhaps TRBD1 (5 bases). The V end lost 6 bases, the J end lost 3 bases, and 11 bases lay between the germline ends. Germline loops: CDR1 SGHTA, CDR2 FQGNSA. The CDR3 consists of 13 residues. CDR3 protein: CASRGGAHYGYTF. CDR3 sequence (DNA): TGTGCCAGCAGAGGCGGGGCGCACTATGGCTACACCTTC.

This chain joins TRBV30 and TRBJ1-2, with D unclear. This CDR3 is built from 11 residues. Trimming removed 8 bases at V and 4 bases at J, with 11 bases between. Germline V lookup: CDR1 GTSNPN, CDR2 SVGIG (reference sequence). The CDR3 DNA follows: TGTGCCGGGCCTATTCCCTATGGCTACACCTTC. This sequence encodes CAGPIPYGYTF.

This chain connects TRBV9 to TRBJ1-2; possible D gene TRBD1, 6 bases. V was cut by 0 bases and J by 9 bases, with 12 bases left in between. In germline, CDR1 is SGDLS, CDR2 YYNGEE. The CDR3 runs 13 residues. In nucleotides, the CDR3 is TGTGCCAGCAGCGTAGGACCAGGGGAGAGCTACACCTTC. Protein: CASSVGPGESYTF.

This chain connects TRBV5-1 to TRBJ2-7, with no clear D. V was shortened by 1 base and J by 0 bases, with 5 bases between the two germline ends. Looked up from germline, CDR1 is SGHRS and CDR2 is YFSETQ. CDR3 length: 13 amino acids. The CDR3 region is CASSLPNSYEQYF. The CDR3 DNA follows: TGCGCCAGCAGCTTGCCCAACTCCTACGAGCAGTACTTC.

The V gene is TRBV5-6, the J gene TRBJ1-2; D ambiguous. The germline gives CDR1 SGHDT, CDR2 YYEEEE. Trimming removed 3 bases at V and 6 bases at J, with 12 bases between. The CDR3 runs to 13 residues. The DNA of the CDR3 is TGTGCCAGCAGCTGGGAGGGCAGGCATGGCTACACCTTC. Translating it yields CASSWEGRHGYTF.

This clone occurred a few times. This sequence joins TRBV10-2 and TRBJ1-3; D ambiguous. The germline gives CDR1 WSHSY, CDR2 SAAADI. V was shortened by 5 bases and J by 1 base, with 18 bases between the two germline ends. The CDR3 is 17 residues long. The CDR3 DNA sequence: TGCGCCAGCAGTTGGGCCCCAGGACTGGGGTCTGGAAACACCATATATTTT. Protein sequence: CASSWAPGLGSGNTIYF.

This clone has more than one count but fewer than ten. The chain combines TRBV5-1 with TRBJ1-2, with 7 bases identical to TRBD1. This CDR3 comprises 13 residues. The germline V gene has CDR1 SGHRS and CDR2 YFSETQ. The V and J ends lost 4 bases and 7 bases, in that order; junction bases with no gene match: 7. CDR3 residues: CASSEGTEGGYTF. The CDR3 bases are TGCGCCAGCAGCGAGGGGACAGAGGGTGGCTACACCTTC.

This chain links TRBV5-8 with TRBJ1-6; no reliable D call. Trimming left V 3 bases short and J 8 bases short, with 15 bases between. The length of the CDR3 is 15 residues. Germline CDR1 is SGHTS and CDR2 is YDEGEE. The CDR3 DNA is TGTGCCAGCAGCTCCGATCCGGGGAGGGATTCACCCCTCCACTTT. Amino acid sequence: CASSSDPGRDSPLHF.

The CDR3 is CASGRGDYSGYTF. CDR3 sequence (DNA): TGTGCCAGCGGCCGCGGGGATTATAGTGGCTACACCTTC. This chain connects TRBV9 to TRBJ1-2; D call uncertain. Between the trimmed V and J ends, which lost 7 bases and 7 bases, there was a span of 17 bases. The germline gives CDR1 SGDLS, CDR2 YYNGEE. This CDR3 comprises 13 residues. Full variable domain (rest looked up from reference TRBV9 and TRBJ1-2): DSGVTQTPKHLITATGQRVTLRCSPRSGDLSVYWYQQSLDQGLQFLIQYYNGEERAKGNILERFSAQQFPDLHSELNLSSLELGDSALYFCASGRGDYSGYTFGSGTRLTVV.

The chain combines TRBV7-2 with TRBJ1-2, with TRBD1 matching over 7 bases. Germline lookup yields CDR1 SGHTA and CDR2 FQGNSA. The CDR3 covers 14 residues. V was clipped by 5 bases and J by 5 bases; unmatched bases: 8. CDR3: CASSPGQSKYGYTF. The CDR3 nucleotides read TGTGCCAGCAGCCCGGGACAGAGTAAATATGGCTACACCTTC.

The chain employs TRBV7-8 and TRBJ2-7, with 10 bases lining up with TRBD1. This CDR3 has 16 residues. The germline V gene encodes CDR1 SGHVS and CDR2 FQNEAQ. V was pared by 5 bases and J by 0 bases, with 7 bases of the junction left unmatched. The chain's CDR3 is CASSPSRTGGSYEQYF. The DNA for the CDR3 is TGTGCCAGCAGCCCAAGTAGGACAGGGGGCTCCTACGAGCAGTACTTC.